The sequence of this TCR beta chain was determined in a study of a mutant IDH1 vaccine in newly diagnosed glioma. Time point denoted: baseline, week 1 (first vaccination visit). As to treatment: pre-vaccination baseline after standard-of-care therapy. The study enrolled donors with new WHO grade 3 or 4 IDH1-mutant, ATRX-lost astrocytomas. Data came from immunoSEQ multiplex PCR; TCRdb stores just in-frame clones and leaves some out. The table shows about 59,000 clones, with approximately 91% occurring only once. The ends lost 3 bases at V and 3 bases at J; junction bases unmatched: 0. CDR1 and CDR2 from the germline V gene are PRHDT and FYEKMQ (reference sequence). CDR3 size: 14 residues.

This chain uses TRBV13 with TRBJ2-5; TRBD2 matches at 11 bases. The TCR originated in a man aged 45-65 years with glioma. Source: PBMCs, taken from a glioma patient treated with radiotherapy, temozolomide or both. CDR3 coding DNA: TGTGCCAGCAGCTTTAGCGGGGGGGAAGAGACCCAGTACTTC. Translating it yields CASSFSGGEETQYF.